Presented here are 18 T cell receptor beta chains from one specimen sequenced in a study of CD8 T cells in ankylosing spondylitis. The study, taken as a whole, reports: Within ankylosing spondylitis blood, a TCR beta motif made up of seven to nine highly homologous variants appeared to be characteristic.

TCRdb ran MiXCR on the 5' RACE reads and lists one entry per CDR3 protein. This sample yields a few hundred thousand distinct CDR3 sequences, of which 17% are seen a single time; under 1.2% belongs to the top ten. No antigen is known for these receptors. Sequenced input: blood, either unsorted or a sorted T cell fraction (not recorded which). The receptors stem from a male donor with ankylosing spondylitis.

The chain has TRBV24-1 and TRBJ1-1; TRBD1 aligns across 10 bases. The CDR3 sequence is 14 residues long. The V gene's germline CDR1 is KGHDR and CDR2 SFDVKD. Trimming cost V 10 bases and J 3 bases; bases outside gene matches: 7. The CDR3 spells CATNAGTGDTEAFF. DNA of the CDR3: TGTGCCACTAACGCAGGGACAGGGGACACTGAAGCTTTCTTT.

This clonotype has a handful of counts. The rearrangement uses TRBV15 and TRBJ1-5, with no clear D. The CDR3 contains 16 residues. CDR1 is LNHNV and CDR2 is YYDKDF in the germline V gene (reference sequence). V was trimmed by 1 base and J by 3 bases, leaving 13 bases between them. For the CDR3, the DNA is TGTGCCACCAGCAGAGGGGTAGGAACGAACAATCAGCCCCAGCATTTT. Residues: CATSRGVGTNNQPQHF.

A few counts support this clonotype. V gene TRBV29-1 combines with J gene TRBJ1-2; D might be TRBD1 (6 bases). This CDR3 is built from 11 residues. Germline assignment: CDR1 SQVTM and CDR2 ANQGSEA. V lost 6 bases and J 10 bases, leaving 15 bases between the germline ends. The CDR3 DNA reads TGCAGCGTAAAGACAGGATGGGACTACACCTTC. Amino acids: CSVKTGWDYTF.

This clonotype was detected only a few times. The chain links TRBV20-1 to TRBJ2-7; D might be TRBD2 (6 bases). V was trimmed by 4 bases and J by 2 bases, leaving 18 bases between them. CDR3 size: 15 residues. Germline-derived CDR1 and CDR2 are DFQATT and SNEGSKA (reference sequence). CDR3 in DNA: TGCAGTGCTATCCCCCCTCGGGAGCTTCCCTACGAGCAGTACTTC. Protein sequence: CSAIPPRELPYEQYF.

This clonotype has more than one count but fewer than ten. The V gene is TRBV30, the J gene TRBJ1-4, with D uncertain. Trimming pared 4 bases from V and 9 bases from J, leaving 12 bases between. The germline V gene encodes CDR1 GTSNPN and CDR2 SVGIG (reference sequence). The CDR3 covers 12 residues. The CDR3 DNA sequence: TGTGCCTGGATGTCGTCCGTCCAAAAACTGTTTTTT. As protein: CAWMSSVQKLFF. Supplemented by reference TRBV30 and TRBJ1-4, the full variable domain reads SQTIHQWPATLVQPVGSPLSLECTVEGTSNPNLYWYRQAAGRGLQLLFYSVGIGQISSEVPQNLSASRPQDRQFILSSKKLLLSDSGFYLCAWMSSVQKLFFGSGTQLSVL.

This sequence joins TRBV28 and TRBJ2-5; D may match TRBD1 or TRBD2 (6 bases each). Looked up from germline, CDR1 is MDHEN and CDR2 is SYDVKM. This CDR3 is 13 amino acids long. Trimming took off 7 bases at V and 4 bases at J, with 13 bases between the two ends. CDR3 bases: TGTGCCAGCAATACCGAGGGGGGAGAGACCCAGTACTTC. As protein: CASNTEGGETQYF. The complete variable domain, with remaining parts taken from reference TRBV28 and TRBJ2-5, reads DVKVTQSSRYLVKRTGEKVFLECVQDMDHENMFWYRQDPGLGLRLIYFSYDVKMKEKGDIPEGYSVSREKKERFSLILESASTNQTSMYLCASNTEGGETQYFGPGTRLLVL.

A remark on this clonotype: A junction end diverges from the germline sequence, so it may reflect a read error. This chain links TRBV6-5 with TRBJ2-7, with a weak D call TRBD1 (6 bases). The CDR3 runs to 14 residues. CDR1 is MNHEY, CDR2 SVGAGI, per germline. The CDR3, as DNA: TGTGCCAGCAGGTACTCTCCGGACAGCTACGAGCAGTACTTC. Translating it yields CASRYSPDSYEQYF.

The genes are TRBV12-3 or TRBV12-4 and TRBJ1-5; weak D call: TRBD1 (6 bases). The CDR3 runs 14 residues. Trimming left V 6 bases short and J 6 bases short, with 15 bases between. The CDR3 here is CASRTGQKGQPQHF. The CDR3 DNA reads TGTGCCAGCAGGACCGGACAGAAGGGTCAGCCCCAGCATTTT.

This rearrangement joins TRBV5-5 to TRBJ2-1; D not certain. The germline gives CDR1 SGHKS, CDR2 YYEKEE (reference sequence). Trimming pared 0 bases from V and 6 bases from J, leaving 13 bases between. The CDR3 runs 15 residues. The CDR3 loop is CASSLEGLGGNEQFF. As DNA, the CDR3 is TGTGCCAGCAGCTTGGAAGGGCTAGGCGGCAATGAGCAGTTCTTC.

This clonotype was seen a few times. J is TRBJ1-1 and V is TRBV5-1; 9 bases are shared with TRBD1. The CDR3 is 15 residues long. Unmatched junction bases numbered 0, after V lost 0 bases and J lost 0 bases. The germline gives CDR1 SGHRS, CDR2 YFSETQ. The CDR3 nucleotides read TGCGCCAGCAGCTTGGGACAGGGGGTGAACACTGAAGCTTTCTTT. This sequence encodes CASSLGQGVNTEAFF.

This clonotype was found many times. The gene calls are TRBV20-1 and TRBJ2-7; 7 bases fit TRBD2. Germline V gene data show CDR1 as DFQATT and CDR2 as SNEGSKA (reference sequence). The V segment lost 6 bases and the J segment 6 bases; nucleotides outside the gene matches: 17. The CDR3 contains 15 residues. Written as DNA, the CDR3 is TGCAGTGCCTTTCCTAGAGGGCGGGAGCAGCGCGAGCAGTACTTC. As protein: CSAFPRGREQREQYF.

This clonotype was observed a handful of times. The CDR3 is CASSQLAGRSSYNEQFF. The CDR3 region has the DNA TGTGCCAGCAGTCAACTAGCGGGGCGAAGCTCCTACAATGAGCAGTTCTTC. V gene TRBV6-2 or TRBV6-3 combines with J gene TRBJ2-1; 10 nucleotides align to TRBD2. The V gene end was trimmed by 5 bases and the J gene end by 0 bases; junction bases not matched to a gene: 7. The CDR3 loop spans 17 amino acids. Germline V lookup: CDR1 MNHEY, CDR2 SVGEGT.

This chain connects TRBV9 to TRBJ2-3; 11 nucleotides align to TRBD2. With 2 bases clipped from V and 5 bases from J, the junction kept 7 bases outside the gene matches. This CDR3 is built from 16 residues. Looked up from germline, CDR1 is SGDLS and CDR2 is YYNGEE. The CDR3 region has the DNA TGTGCCAGCAGCGTGTCTAGCGGGGGGAGGGAAGATACGCAGTATTTT. Translated, it gives CASSVSSGGREDTQYF. Full variable domain (missing parts from reference TRBV9 and TRBJ2-3): DSGVTQTPKHLITATGQRVTLRCSPRSGDLSVYWYQQSLDQGLQFLIQYYNGEERAKGNILERFSAQQFPDLHSELNLSSLELGDSALYFCASSVSSGGREDTQYFGPGTRLTVL.

This clonotype occurred many times. V gene TRBV15 combines with J gene TRBJ1-1; D may be TRBD1 (5 bases). Trimming left V 5 bases short and J 7 bases short, with 23 bases between. CDR3 size: 16 residues. The germline CDR1 and CDR2 sequences are LNHNV and YYDKDF (reference sequence). DNA for the CDR3: TGTGCCACCAGCGATGGGCGGGGGAAAAGGCTCGGTGAAGCTTTCTTT. This codes for CATSDGRGKRLGEAFF. The full variable domain, its missing parts supplied by reference TRBV15 and TRBJ1-1, is DAMVIQNPRYQVTQFGKPVTLSCSQTLNHNVMYWYQQKSSQAPKLLFHYYDKDFNNEADTPDNFQSRRPNTSFCFLDIRSPGLGDTAMYLCATSDGRGKRLGEAFFGQGTRLTVV.

In this sample, this clonotype turned up a few times. The gene calls are TRBV6-1 and TRBJ1-5, with 7 bases aligning to TRBD1. The CDR3 length is 19 residues. J was trimmed by 2 bases and V by 1 base; bases with no gene match: 14. CDR1 and CDR2 from the germline V gene are MNHNS and SASEGT. The CDR3 DNA reads as TGTGCCAGCAGTGAAGAGTACAGGGGATTGTCATATGGCAATCAGCCCCAGCATTTT. Its protein product is CASSEEYRGLSYGNQPQHF.

V and J are TRBV4-2 and TRBJ2-7; 12 bases are a match to TRBD2. CDR1 LGHNA and CDR2 YNFKEQ come from the germline V gene. CDR3 size: 17 residues. The V and J ends lost 5 bases and 4 bases, in that order; junction bases with no gene match: 12. The CDR3 is CASSEAVLAGGGYEQYF. As DNA, the CDR3 is TGTGCCAGCAGCGAGGCCGTACTAGCGGGAGGTGGGTACGAGCAGTACTTC.

The chain has TRBV29-1 and TRBJ2-2, with a tentative D call TRBD1 (6 bases). The germline gives CDR1 SQVTM, CDR2 ANQGSEA. Trimming left V 6 bases short and J 4 bases short, with 15 bases between. The CDR3 has 14 amino acids. CDR3 coding DNA: TGCAGCGTACCCAACAGGGCTGCCACCGGGGAGCTGTTTTTT. Encoded protein: CSVPNRAATGELFF.

This clonotype was counted a few times. The V gene is TRBV10-3, the J gene TRBJ2-1; D might be TRBD2 (5 bases). The CDR3 covers 13 residues. Looked up from germline, CDR1 is ENHRY and CDR2 is SYGVKD. Trimming stripped 5 bases from V and 6 bases from J, with 11 bases between. This CDR3 reads CAISSGSANEQFF. In nucleotides, the CDR3 is TGTGCCATCAGTTCTGGGAGCGCCAATGAGCAGTTCTTC.